Below, 14 T cell receptor beta chains from the same sample are listed, as sequenced in a study of blood T cell repertoires in COVID-19. The assay was immunoSEQ multiplex PCR, and TCRdb's table has in-frame clones only and misses some. The repertoire consists of roughly 98,000 clones, with about 81% occurring once and the leading ten covering around 13%. The sample taken for sequencing was peripheral blood. The receptors originated from a human donor in a cohort sampled during active COVID-19.

This sequence joins TRBV7-2 and TRBJ1-1, with D unresolved. Trimming stripped 3 bases from V and 7 bases from J, with 6 bases between. This CDR3 contains 11 residues. Germline V gene sequence: CDR1 SGHTA, CDR2 FQGNSA. The CDR3 protein is CASSFFHEAFF. CDR3 sequence (DNA): TGTGCCAGCAGCTTTTTCCATGAAGCTTTCTTT.

The chain employs TRBV19 and TRBJ1-2; D is undetermined. Germline V CDR1 and CDR2: LNHDA, SQIVND (reference sequence). CDR3 size: 13 residues. Trimming left V 4 bases short and J 1 base short, with 7 bases between. The CDR3 here is CASSKTRNYGYTF. DNA for the CDR3: TGTGCCAGTAGTAAAACACGTAACTATGGCTACACCTTC.

V gene TRBV7-6 combines with J gene TRBJ2-1; 7 bases are shared with TRBD1. The CDR3 spans 15 residues. Germline V gene sequence: CDR1 SGHVS, CDR2 FNYEAQ. With 7 bases clipped from V and 4 bases from J, the junction kept 10 bases outside the gene matches. The CDR3 here is CASNLGTVKYNEQFF. Here the CDR3 DNA reads TGTGCCAGCAACCTCGGGACAGTGAAATACAATGAGCAGTTCTTC. The entire variable domain, with the rest obtained from reference TRBV7-6 and TRBJ2-1, is as follows: GAGVSQSPRYKVTKRGQDVALRCDPISGHVSLYWYRQALGQGPEFLTYFNYEAQQDKSGLPNDRFSAERPEGSISTLTIQRTEQRDSAMYRCASNLGTVKYNEQFFGPGTRLTVL.

This chain connects TRBV11-2 to TRBJ2-7; 7 positions match TRBD1. J lost 7 bases, V lost 1 base, and 10 bases had no gene match. Per the germline V gene, CDR1 is SGHAT and CDR2 is FQNNGV. This CDR3 comprises 15 residues. The CDR3 region has the DNA TGTGCCAGCAGCTTAGGGACAGGTCTAACGGGAGAGCAGTACTTC. Translating it yields CASSLGTGLTGEQYF.

This chain uses TRBV18 with TRBJ2-7; D gene uncertain. V shed 3 bases and J shed 0 bases, with 12 bases lying between them. The CDR3 is 15 amino acids. Germline V lookup: CDR1 KGHSH, CDR2 LQKENI. The CDR3 sequence is CASSPSRFLSYEQYF. CDR3 DNA sequence: TGTGCCAGCTCACCCAGCAGGTTCCTCTCCTACGAGCAGTACTTC.

V usage is TRBV5-1 and J usage is TRBJ2-3; 7 positions match TRBD1. CDR1 SGHRS and CDR2 YFSETQ come from the germline V gene. The CDR3 is made up of 15 amino acids. The J segment lost 0 bases and the V segment lost 4 bases, leaving 5 bases of the junction unmatched. The CDR3 DNA reads as TGCGCCAGCAGCAGGACAGGAACTAGCACAGATACGCAGTATTTT. Protein: CASSRTGTSTDTQYF.

The genes are TRBV4-1 and TRBJ1-1; D not certain. This CDR3 has 13 amino acids. V gave up 6 bases and J gave up 5 bases, with 13 bases separating them. Germline-derived CDR1 and CDR2 are MGHRA and YSYEKL. The CDR3 DNA reads as TGCGCCAGCAGGAGAGGGATTAGTACTGAAGCTTTCTTT. Its translation: CASRRGISTEAFF.

The chain couples TRBV18 to TRBJ2-5; 12 bases agree with TRBD2. The CDR3 runs 14 residues. J was trimmed by 5 bases and V by 3 bases; bases with no gene match: 1. In germline, CDR1 is KGHSH, CDR2 LQKENI. The CDR3 protein is CASSPGTSGETQYF. The CDR3 coding sequence is TGTGCCAGCTCACCGGGGACTAGCGGGGAGACCCAGTACTTC.

The J gene is TRBJ1-1, the V gene TRBV11-2; 10 bases map to TRBD1. The CDR3 length is 16 residues. Trimming took 1 base from V and 7 from J; bases not matched to a gene: 9. From germline, CDR1 is SGHAT and CDR2 FQNNGV. The CDR3 is CASSLAPDRGPSEAFF. The CDR3 DNA reads TGTGCCAGCAGCTTAGCCCCCGACAGGGGGCCAAGTGAAGCTTTCTTT.

The rearrangement joins TRBV2 to TRBJ2-3; 15 bases map to TRBD2. V trimming: 7 bases; J trimming: 3 bases; junction bases outside the gene matches: 8. The V gene's germline CDR1 is SNHLY and CDR2 FYNNEI. CDR3 length: 17 residues. The CDR3 nucleotides are TGTGCCAGCACCCCGGGGACTAGCGGGGGGCGGACAGATACGCAGTATTTT. The encoded protein is CASTPGTSGGRTDTQYF.

This clone was recorded at least ten times. The chain is built from TRBV19 and TRBJ2-1; the match to TRBD2 covers 12 bases. V dropped 9 bases and J dropped 3; count of bases not matched to a gene: 9. The CDR3 runs 16 residues. Germline CDR1 LNHDA, CDR2 SQIVND (reference sequence). The CDR3 bases are TGTGCCAGCAAAGGACTAGCGGGGACGTTCTACAATGAGCAGTTCTTC. Translated: CASKGLAGTFYNEQFF.

This chain joins TRBV7-3 and TRBJ1-2; no clear D gene. Trimming removed 3 bases at V and 8 bases at J, with 13 bases between. This CDR3 region has 13 residues. Looked up from germline, CDR1 is SGHTA and CDR2 is FQGTGA. The CDR3 DNA reads as TGTGCCAGCAGCTTGGTCTCGGGTCACGGCTACACCTTC. Protein: CASSLVSGHGYTF.

The chain is built from TRBV2 and TRBJ1-5; D is perhaps TRBD1 (5 bases). From germline, CDR1 is SNHLY and CDR2 FYNNEI. This CDR3 region has 14 residues. Trimming cost V 1 base and J 6 bases, with 10 bases left between them. The CDR3 DNA reads TGTGCCAGCAGTGAAGGCAGGGAGGGTCAGCCCCAGCATTTT. Protein sequence: CASSEGREGQPQHF.

This clone showed up just once. The rearrangement links TRBV4-1 to TRBJ2-5, with D possibly TRBD1 on 6 matching bases. V was clipped by 5 bases and J by 5 bases, with 15 bases between them. The CDR3 is made up of 14 amino acids. The V gene's germline CDR1 is MGHRA and CDR2 YSYEKL. The CDR3 DNA reads TGCGCCAGCAGCTATACAGGGAGATGGGAGACCCAGTACTTC. Its protein product is CASSYTGRWETQYF.